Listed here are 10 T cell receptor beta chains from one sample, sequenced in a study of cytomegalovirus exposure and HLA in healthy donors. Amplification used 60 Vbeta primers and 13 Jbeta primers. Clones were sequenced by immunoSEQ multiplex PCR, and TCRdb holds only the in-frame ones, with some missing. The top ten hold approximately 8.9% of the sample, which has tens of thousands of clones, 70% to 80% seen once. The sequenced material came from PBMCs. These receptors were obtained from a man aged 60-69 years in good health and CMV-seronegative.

The CDR3 sequence: CASSLTSPEDEQFF. The CDR3 bases are TGTGCCAGCAGCTTGACTTCCCCTGAGGATGAGCAGTTCTTC. The rearrangement links TRBV7-9 to TRBJ2-1, with no clear D. The CDR3 is made up of 14 amino acids. Looked up from germline, CDR1 is SEHNR and CDR2 is FQNEAQ (reference sequence). Trimming stripped 3 bases from V and 8 bases from J, with 14 bases between.

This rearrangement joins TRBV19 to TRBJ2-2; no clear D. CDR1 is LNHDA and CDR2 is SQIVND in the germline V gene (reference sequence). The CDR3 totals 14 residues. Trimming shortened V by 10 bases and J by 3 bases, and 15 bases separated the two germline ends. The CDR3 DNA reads TGTGCCACCTCCCTCTATCAGGACACCGGGGAGCTGTTTTTT. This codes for CATSLYQDTGELFF.

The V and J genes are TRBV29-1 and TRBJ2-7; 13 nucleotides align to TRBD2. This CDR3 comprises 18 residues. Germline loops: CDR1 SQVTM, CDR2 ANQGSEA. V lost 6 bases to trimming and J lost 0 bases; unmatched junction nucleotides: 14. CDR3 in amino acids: CSVRQSIGTSGVSYEQYF. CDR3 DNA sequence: TGCAGCGTACGACAGTCTATTGGGACTAGCGGGGTCTCCTACGAGCAGTACTTC.

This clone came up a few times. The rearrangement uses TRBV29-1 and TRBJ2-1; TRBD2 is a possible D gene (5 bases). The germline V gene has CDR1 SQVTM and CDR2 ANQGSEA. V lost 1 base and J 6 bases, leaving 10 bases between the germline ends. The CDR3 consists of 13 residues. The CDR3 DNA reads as TGCAGCGTTGAAGTGGAGGCCTCCAATGAGCAGTTCTTC. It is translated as CSVEVEASNEQFF.

This chain's CDR3 is CASSVNTGELFF. The DNA of the CDR3 is TGTGCCAGCAGTGTAAACACCGGGGAGCTGTTTTTT. This rearrangement joins TRBV28 to TRBJ2-2, with D uncertain. The CDR3 extends over 12 amino acids. Germline CDR1 MDHEN, CDR2 SYDVKM. Trimming cost V 5 bases and J 2 bases, with 3 bases left between them.

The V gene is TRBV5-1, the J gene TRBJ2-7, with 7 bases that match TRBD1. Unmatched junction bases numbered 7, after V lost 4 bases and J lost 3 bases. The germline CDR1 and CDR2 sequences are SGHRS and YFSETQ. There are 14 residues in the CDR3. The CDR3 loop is CASSLGTEIYEQYF. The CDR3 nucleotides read TGCGCCAGCAGCCTCGGGACAGAAATCTACGAGCAGTACTTC.

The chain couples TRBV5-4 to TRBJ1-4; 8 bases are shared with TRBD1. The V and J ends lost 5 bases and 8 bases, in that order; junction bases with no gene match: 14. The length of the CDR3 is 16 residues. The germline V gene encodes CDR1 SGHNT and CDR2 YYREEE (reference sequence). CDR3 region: CASSPGGGEVGEKLFF. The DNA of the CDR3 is TGTGCCAGCAGTCCAGGGGGCGGTGAAGTTGGAGAAAAACTGTTTTTT.

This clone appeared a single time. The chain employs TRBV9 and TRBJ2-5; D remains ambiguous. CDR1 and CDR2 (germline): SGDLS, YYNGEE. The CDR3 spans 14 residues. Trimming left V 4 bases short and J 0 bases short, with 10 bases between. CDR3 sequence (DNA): TGTGCCAGCAGCCTAGATCTGTACCAAGAGACCCAGTACTTC. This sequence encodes CASSLDLYQETQYF.

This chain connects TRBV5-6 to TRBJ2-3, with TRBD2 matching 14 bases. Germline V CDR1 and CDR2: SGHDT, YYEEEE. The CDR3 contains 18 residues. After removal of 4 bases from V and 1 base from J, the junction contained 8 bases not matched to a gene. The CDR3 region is CASSPGLAGGGGTDTQYF. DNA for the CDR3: TGTGCCAGCAGCCCCGGACTAGCGGGAGGAGGGGGCACAGATACGCAGTATTTT.

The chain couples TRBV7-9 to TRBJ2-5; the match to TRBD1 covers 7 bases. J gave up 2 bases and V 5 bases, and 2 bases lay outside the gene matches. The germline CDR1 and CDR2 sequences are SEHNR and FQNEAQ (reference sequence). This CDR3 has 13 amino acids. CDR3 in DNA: TGTGCCAGCAGCCAGACAGGGCAAGAGACCCAGTACTTC. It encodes CASSQTGQETQYF.